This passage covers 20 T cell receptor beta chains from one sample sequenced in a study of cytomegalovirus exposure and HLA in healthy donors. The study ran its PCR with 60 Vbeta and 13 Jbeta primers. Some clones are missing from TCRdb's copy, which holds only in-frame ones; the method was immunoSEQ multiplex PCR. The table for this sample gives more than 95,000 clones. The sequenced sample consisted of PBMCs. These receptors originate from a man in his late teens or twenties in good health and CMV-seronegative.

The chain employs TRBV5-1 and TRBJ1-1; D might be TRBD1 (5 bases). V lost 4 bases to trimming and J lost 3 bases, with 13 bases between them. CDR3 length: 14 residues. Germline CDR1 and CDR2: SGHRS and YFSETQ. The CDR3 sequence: CASSDWGGDTEAFF. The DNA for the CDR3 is TGCGCCAGCAGCGACTGGGGGGGGGACACTGAAGCTTTCTTT.

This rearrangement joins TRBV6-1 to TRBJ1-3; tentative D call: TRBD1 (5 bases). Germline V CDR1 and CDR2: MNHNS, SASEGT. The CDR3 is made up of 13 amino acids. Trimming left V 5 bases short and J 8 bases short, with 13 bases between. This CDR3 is CASSPGTAYTIYF. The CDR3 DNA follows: TGTGCCAGCAGTCCCGGGACTGCATACACCATATATTTT.

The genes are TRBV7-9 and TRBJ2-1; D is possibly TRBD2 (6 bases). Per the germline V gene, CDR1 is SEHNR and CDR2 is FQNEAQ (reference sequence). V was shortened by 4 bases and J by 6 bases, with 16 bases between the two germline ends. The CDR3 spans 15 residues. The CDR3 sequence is CASSSNRLGANEQFF. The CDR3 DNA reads TGTGCCAGCAGCTCAAACCGACTAGGGGCCAATGAGCAGTTCTTC. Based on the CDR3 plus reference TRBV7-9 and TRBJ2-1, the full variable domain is DTGVSQNPRHKITKRGQNVTFRCDPISEHNRLYWYRQTLGQGPEFLTYFQNEAQLEKSRLLSDRFSAERPKGSFSTLEIQRTEQGDSAMYLCASSSNRLGANEQFFGPGTRLTVL.

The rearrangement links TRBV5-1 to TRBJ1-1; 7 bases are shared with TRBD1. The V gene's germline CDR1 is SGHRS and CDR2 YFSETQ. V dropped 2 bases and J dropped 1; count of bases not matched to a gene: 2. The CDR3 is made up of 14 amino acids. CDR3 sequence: CASSFGTANTEAFF. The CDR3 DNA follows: TGCGCCAGCAGCTTTGGGACAGCGAACACTGAAGCTTTCTTT.

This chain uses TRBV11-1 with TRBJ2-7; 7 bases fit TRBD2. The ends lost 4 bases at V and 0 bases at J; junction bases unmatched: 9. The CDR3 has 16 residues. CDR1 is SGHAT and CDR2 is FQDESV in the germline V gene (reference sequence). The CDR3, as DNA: TGTGCCAGCAGCTCATTGGGGGGGGTGAGCTCCTACGAGCAGTACTTC. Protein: CASSSLGGVSSYEQYF.

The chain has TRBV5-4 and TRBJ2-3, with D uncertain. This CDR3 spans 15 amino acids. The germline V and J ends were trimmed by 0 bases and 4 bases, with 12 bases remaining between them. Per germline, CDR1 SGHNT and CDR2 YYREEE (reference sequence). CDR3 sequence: CASSLVSSAADTQYF. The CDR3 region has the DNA TGTGCCAGCAGCTTGGTATCATCGGCGGCAGATACGCAGTATTTT.

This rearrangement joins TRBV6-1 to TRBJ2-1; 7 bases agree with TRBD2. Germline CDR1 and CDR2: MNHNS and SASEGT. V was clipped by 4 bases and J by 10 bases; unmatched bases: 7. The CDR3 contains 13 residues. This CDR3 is CASSVEGRGEQFF. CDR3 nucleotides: TGTGCCAGCAGTGTGGAGGGGAGGGGCGAGCAGTTCTTC.

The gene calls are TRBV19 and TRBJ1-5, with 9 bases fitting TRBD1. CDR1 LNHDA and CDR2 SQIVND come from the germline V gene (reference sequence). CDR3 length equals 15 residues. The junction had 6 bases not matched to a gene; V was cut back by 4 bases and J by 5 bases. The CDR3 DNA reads TGTGCCAGTAGTAGCCGGGACAGGGACCATCAGCCCCAGCATTTT. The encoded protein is CASSSRDRDHQPQHF. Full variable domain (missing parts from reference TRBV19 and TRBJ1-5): DGGITQSPKYLFRKEGQNVTLSCEQNLNHDAMYWYRQDPGQGLRLIYYSQIVNDFQKGDIAEGYSVSREKKESFPLTVTSAQKNPTAFYLCASSSRDRDHQPQHFGDGTRLSIL.

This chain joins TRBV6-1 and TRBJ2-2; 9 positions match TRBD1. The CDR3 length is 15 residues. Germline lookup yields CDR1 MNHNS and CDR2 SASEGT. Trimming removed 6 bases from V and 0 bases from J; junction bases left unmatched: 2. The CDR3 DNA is TGTGCCAGCAGGAGGACAGGGGCGAACACCGGGGAGCTGTTTTTT. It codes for CASRRTGANTGELFF.

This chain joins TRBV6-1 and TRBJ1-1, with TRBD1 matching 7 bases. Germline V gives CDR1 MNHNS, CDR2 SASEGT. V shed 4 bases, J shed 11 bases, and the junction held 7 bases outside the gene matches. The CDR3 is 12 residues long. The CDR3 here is CASSAKQGRAFF. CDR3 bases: TGTGCCAGCAGTGCCAAACAGGGGCGGGCTTTCTTT.

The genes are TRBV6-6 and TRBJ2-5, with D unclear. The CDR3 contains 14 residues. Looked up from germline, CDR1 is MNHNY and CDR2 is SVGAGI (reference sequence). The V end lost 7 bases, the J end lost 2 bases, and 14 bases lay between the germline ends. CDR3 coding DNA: TGTGCCAGCACAAAAAACACCGTACAAGAGACCCAGTACTTC. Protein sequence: CASTKNTVQETQYF.

The CDR3 nucleotides read TGTGCCAGCAGGACCCTCCCGGGACAGGGTAATGGCTACACCTTC. Encoded protein: CASRTLPGQGNGYTF. The rearrangement links TRBV2 to TRBJ1-2, with 9 bases matching TRBD1. Looked up from germline, CDR1 is SNHLY and CDR2 is FYNNEI. The V segment lost 6 bases and the J segment 6 bases; nucleotides outside the gene matches: 11. The CDR3 runs to 15 residues.

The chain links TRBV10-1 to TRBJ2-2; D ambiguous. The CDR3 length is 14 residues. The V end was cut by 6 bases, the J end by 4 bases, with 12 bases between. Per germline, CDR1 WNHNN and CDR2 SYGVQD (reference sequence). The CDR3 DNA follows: TGCGCCAGCAGAGGTGGTTCGGGCACCGGGGAGCTGTTTTTT. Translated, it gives CASRGGSGTGELFF.

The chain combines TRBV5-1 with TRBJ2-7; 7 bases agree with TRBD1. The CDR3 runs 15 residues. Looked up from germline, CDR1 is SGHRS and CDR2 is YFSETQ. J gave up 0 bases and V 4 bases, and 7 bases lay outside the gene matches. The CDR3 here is CASSLITGVSYEQYF. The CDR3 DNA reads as TGCGCCAGCAGCCTCATCACAGGGGTCTCCTACGAGCAGTACTTC.

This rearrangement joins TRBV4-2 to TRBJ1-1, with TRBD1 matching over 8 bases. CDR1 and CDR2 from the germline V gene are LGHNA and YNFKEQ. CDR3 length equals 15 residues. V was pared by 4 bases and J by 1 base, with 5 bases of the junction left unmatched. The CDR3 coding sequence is TGTGCCAGCAGCCTAAAGACAGGGGAGAACACTGAAGCTTTCTTT. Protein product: CASSLKTGENTEAFF.

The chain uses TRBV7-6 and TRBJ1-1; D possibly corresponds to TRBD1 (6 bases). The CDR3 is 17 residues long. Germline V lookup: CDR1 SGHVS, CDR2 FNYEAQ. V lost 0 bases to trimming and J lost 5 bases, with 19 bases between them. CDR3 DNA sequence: TGTGCCAGCAGCTTAGCGGGGATGCGCAGGGGAAAGACTGAAGCTTTCTTT. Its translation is CASSLAGMRRGKTEAFF.

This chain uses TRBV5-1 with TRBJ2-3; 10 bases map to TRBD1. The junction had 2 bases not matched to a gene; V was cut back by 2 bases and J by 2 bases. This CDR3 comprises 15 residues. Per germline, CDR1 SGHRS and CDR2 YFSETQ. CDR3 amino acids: CASSLRQGATDTQYF. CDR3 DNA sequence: TGCGCCAGCAGCTTAAGACAGGGGGCCACAGATACGCAGTATTTT.

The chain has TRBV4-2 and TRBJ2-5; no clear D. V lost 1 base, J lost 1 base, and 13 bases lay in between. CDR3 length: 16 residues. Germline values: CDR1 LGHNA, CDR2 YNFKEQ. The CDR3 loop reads CASSQVSVEAQETQYF. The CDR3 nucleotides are TGTGCCAGCAGCCAAGTTTCGGTCGAGGCCCAAGAGACCCAGTACTTC.

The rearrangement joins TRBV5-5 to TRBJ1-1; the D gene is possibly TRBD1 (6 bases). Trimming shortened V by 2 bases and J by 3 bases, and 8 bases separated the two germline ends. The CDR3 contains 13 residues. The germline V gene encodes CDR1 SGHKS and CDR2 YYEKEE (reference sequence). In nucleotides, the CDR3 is TGTGCCAGCAGCTTACAGGGACACACTGAAGCTTTCTTT. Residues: CASSLQGHTEAFF.

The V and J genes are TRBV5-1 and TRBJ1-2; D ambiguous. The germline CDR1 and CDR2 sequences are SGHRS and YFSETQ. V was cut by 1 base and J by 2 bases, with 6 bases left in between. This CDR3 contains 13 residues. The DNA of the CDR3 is TGCGCCAGCAGCTTGTACACAAACTATGGCTACACCTTC. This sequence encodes CASSLYTNYGYTF.